The 32 T cell receptor beta chains presented below share a single source sample, sequenced in a study of naive and memory T cell subsets. An equimolar mix of two oligonucleotides served as the beta constant-region primer for TRBC1 and TRBC2. Four rounds of PCR amplified the ligated cDNA using nested alpha and beta constant-region primers plus SP2. Via MiXCR, TCRdb re-called the UMI-ligation and nested PCR reads, giving one row per CDR3 protein. The sample has some 82,000 distinct CDR3 sequences, about 8.2% seen once. The sample comprised naive CD8+ T cells from blood. These receptor sequences come from a human donor in good health.

CDR3 coding DNA: TGTGCCAGCAGCACAGGGACAGGAGGCATCCGCGAGCAGTACTTC. Residues: CASSTGTGGIREQYF. V usage is TRBV5-6 and J usage is TRBJ2-7, with 8 bases aligning to TRBD1. This CDR3 is built from 15 residues. Per the germline V gene, CDR1 is SGHDT and CDR2 is YYEEEE. J lost 6 bases, V lost 4 bases, and 12 bases had no gene match.

In its sample, this clonotype was seen many times. This chain joins TRBV9 and TRBJ2-6; possibly TRBD2 for D (7 bases). Germline V gene data show CDR1 as SGDLS and CDR2 as YYNGEE. The CDR3 loop spans 18 amino acids. Trimming cost V 0 bases and J 2 bases, with 15 bases left between them. CDR3 protein: CASSVVQGRDPGANVLTF. CDR3 sequence (DNA): TGTGCCAGCAGCGTAGTTCAGGGGAGGGACCCTGGGGCCAACGTCCTGACTTTC. Complete variable domain (other parts from reference TRBV9 and TRBJ2-6): DSGVTQTPKHLITATGQRVTLRCSPRSGDLSVYWYQQSLDQGLQFLIQYYNGEERAKGNILERFSAQQFPDLHSELNLSSLELGDSALYFCASSVVQGRDPGANVLTFGAGSRLTVL.

This clonotype has at least ten counts. J is TRBJ2-7 and V is TRBV4-3; 9 bases map to TRBD1. Germline V gives CDR1 LGHNA, CDR2 YSLEER. V lost 0 bases and J lost 6; bases outside the gene matches: 15. The CDR3 totals 18 residues. The CDR3 DNA follows: TGCGCCAGCAGCCAAGATTTGAGTACAGGGGGCGCCGGAGGCGAGCAGTACTTC. This codes for CASSQDLSTGGAGGEQYF.

Notes on this clonotype: This CDR3 is missing its conserved last phenylalanine or tryptophan, likely due to a read error. The rearrangement links TRBV4-1 to TRBJ1-1; unclear D gene. The ends were cut back, 1 base at V and 3 bases at J, with 12 bases in the middle. The CDR3 runs to 15 residues. Germline CDR1 reads MGHRA; CDR2 reads YSYEKL. The CDR3 loop reads CASSQGPRTDTEAFL. As DNA, the CDR3 is TGCGCCAGCAGCCAAGGGCCCCGGACCGACACTGAAGCTTTCTTA.

This chain uses TRBV4-1 with TRBJ2-7; D not certain. The germline V gene encodes CDR1 MGHRA and CDR2 YSYEKL. This CDR3 has 16 amino acids. The V end lost 0 bases, the J end lost 4 bases, and 16 bases lay between the germline ends. The DNA of the CDR3 is TGCGCCAGCAGCCAAGACCCCCTCTACGACGGTTACGAGCAGTACTTC. This codes for CASSQDPLYDGYEQYF.

The chain joins TRBV21-1 to TRBJ2-7; TRBD2 is the table's D call, not checked against the DNA. TRBV21-1 is a known pseudogene. This CDR3 is built from 17 residues. In DNA, the CDR3 is TGTGCCAGCAGCCCCCGAGGGGCAGCGGGAGGGTATCTCGAGCAGTACTTC. Translating gives CASSPRGAAGGYLEQYF.

A word on this clonotype: The junction shows a germline mismatch at one end, possibly a read error. The chain is built from TRBV14 and TRBJ2-7, with a weak D call TRBD2 (5 bases). The CDR3 is made up of 14 amino acids. CDR1 and CDR2 from the germline V gene are SGHDN and FVKESK. The CDR3 DNA is TGTGCCAGCAGCCTAAGCCTCCGAGACTACGAGAAGTACTTC. Its translation: CASSLSLRDYEKYF.

This clonotype has ten or more counts. As DNA, the CDR3 is TGCGCCAGCAGTCCGACTAGCGGGAGTTCGGGTGGCACAGATACGCAGTATTTT. The encoded protein is CASSPTSGSSGGTDTQYF. This chain links TRBV10-2 with TRBJ2-3; 12 bases line up with TRBD2. V gave up 5 bases and J gave up 1 base; unmatched junction bases: 10. The CDR3 has 18 amino acids. Per the germline V gene, CDR1 is WSHSY and CDR2 is SAAADI.

This clonotype was picked up many times. V and J are TRBV2 and TRBJ2-7; perhaps TRBD1 as D (6 bases). CDR3 length: 14 residues. Trimming pared 10 bases from V and 2 bases from J, leaving 18 bases between. Germline CDR1 SNHLY, CDR2 FYNNEI. The CDR3 DNA sequence: TGTGCCACCCCAGGGGACGTCAACCCCTACGAGCAGTACTTC. Protein: CATPGDVNPYEQYF.

The rearrangement joins TRBV28 to TRBJ2-7, with 9 bases matching TRBD2. Germline lookup yields CDR1 MDHEN and CDR2 SYDVKM. V was clipped by 5 bases and J by 4 bases; unmatched bases: 3. There are 13 residues in the CDR3. CDR3 amino acids: CASSPTSGYEQYF. DNA for the CDR3: TGTGCCAGCAGTCCGACTAGCGGATACGAGCAGTACTTC.

The chain recombines TRBV6-5 with TRBJ2-1; possibly TRBD1 for D (5 bases). CDR3 size: 16 residues. Trimming left V 4 bases short and J 0 bases short, with 13 bases between. Germline V gene data show CDR1 as MNHEY and CDR2 as SVGAGI. CDR3: CASSLDSFSSYNEQFF. Here the CDR3 DNA reads TGTGCCAGCAGTTTAGACAGCTTCAGCTCCTACAATGAGCAGTTCTTC.

This clonotype was picked up a small number of times. The V call is TRBV7-3, the J call TRBJ2-4, with D possibly matching TRBD2 (6 bases). This CDR3 region has 20 residues. V gave up 1 base and J gave up 0 bases, with 22 bases separating them. Germline V lookup: CDR1 SGHTA, CDR2 FQGTGA. In nucleotides, the CDR3 is TGTGCCAGCAGCTTAAGGGCTAGCGTAGGAGGTCCTCTAGCCAAAAACATTCAGTACTTC. Translated, it gives CASSLRASVGGPLAKNIQYF.

This clonotype was observed at least ten times. The chain combines TRBV20-1 with TRBJ1-1; D gene ambiguous. The CDR3 runs to 14 residues. Per germline, CDR1 DFQATT and CDR2 SNEGSKA (reference sequence). With 4 bases removed from V and 10 bases from J, the gap between germline ends came to 22 bases. The CDR3 is CSAKSLAGNARAFF. The CDR3 DNA reads as TGCAGTGCTAAGTCTTTAGCGGGGAACGCGCGAGCTTTCTTT.

This clonotype was counted ten times or more. The chain couples TRBV20-1 to TRBJ2-7, with 10 bases lining up with TRBD2. V trimming: 6 bases; J trimming: 0 bases; junction bases outside the gene matches: 8. CDR3 length: 15 amino acids. Germline V gene data show CDR1 as DFQATT and CDR2 as SNEGSKA (reference sequence). CDR3 nucleotides: TGCAGTGCGGATTCTAGCGGGAGCGTCTCCTACGAGCAGTACTTC. It encodes CSADSSGSVSYEQYF.

There are a few counts of this clonotype. The gene calls are TRBV5-4 and TRBJ2-1, with 13 bases that match TRBD2. The CDR3 runs to 19 residues. Germline V CDR1 and CDR2: SGHNT, YYREEE (reference sequence). V gave up 7 bases and J gave up 6 bases; unmatched junction bases: 19. The CDR3 DNA reads TGTGCCAGCCGCCAACTAGCGGGAGGGCCAGGGAGGACCAGCAATGAGCAGTTCTTC. Translated: CASRQLAGGPGRTSNEQFF. Supplemented by reference TRBV5-4 and TRBJ2-1, the full variable domain reads ETGVTQSPTHLIKTRGQQVTLRCSSQSGHNTVSWYQQALGQGPQFIFQYYREEENGRGNFPPRFSGLQFPNYSSELNVNALELDDSALYLCASRQLAGGPGRTSNEQFFGPGTRLTVL.

The table lists this clonotype with a few counts. The rearrangement links TRBV12-3 or TRBV12-4 to TRBJ2-7, with a tentative D call TRBD1 (5 bases). CDR3 length equals 13 residues. V lost 2 bases, J lost 3 bases, and 8 bases lay in between. The CDR3 loop is CASSLFQGYEQYF. CDR3 DNA: TGTGCCAGCAGTTTATTCCAGGGCTACGAGCAGTACTTC.

This clonotype has a count of ten or more. This chain links TRBV11-2 with TRBJ1-1; the D gene is possibly TRBD1 (5 bases). V lost 6 bases to trimming and J lost 0 bases, with 17 bases between them. The CDR3 runs to 16 residues. CDR1 is SGHAT, CDR2 FQNNGV, per germline. CDR3 DNA sequence: TGTGCCAGCAGTGAACGGGGCAGTACATTGAACACTGAAGCTTTCTTT. It yields the protein CASSERGSTLNTEAFF. The full variable domain, completed using reference TRBV11-2 and TRBJ1-1, is EAGVAQSPRYKIIEKRQSVAFWCNPISGHATLYWYQQILGQGPKLLIQFQNNGVVDDSQLPKDRFSAERLKGVDSTLKIQPAKLEDSAVYLCASSERGSTLNTEAFFGQGTRLTVV.

This clonotype was counted only a few times. The gene calls are TRBV29-1 and TRBJ2-3, with D tentatively TRBD1 (5 bases). V lost 4 bases and J 4 bases, leaving 15 bases between the germline ends. The CDR3 has 14 amino acids. Germline CDR1 is SQVTM and CDR2 is ANQGSEA. This CDR3 is CSVVRALSSDTQYF. CDR3 DNA sequence: TGCAGCGTTGTCAGGGCCCTGTCTTCAGATACGCAGTATTTT.

This clonotype was counted between two and nine times. V gene TRBV11-1 combines with J gene TRBJ2-7, with 8 bases fitting TRBD2. J gave up 0 bases and V 4 bases, and 2 bases lay outside the gene matches. This CDR3 contains 14 residues. CDR1 and CDR2 from the germline V gene are SGHAT and FQDESV (reference sequence). For the CDR3, the DNA is TGTGCCAGCAGCTCCGGGACTAGCTCCTACGAGCAGTACTTC. Protein: CASSSGTSSYEQYF.

This clonotype was counted many times. V is TRBV6-6 and J is TRBJ1-1; D perhaps matches TRBD1 (5 bases). Per the germline V gene, CDR1 is MNHNY and CDR2 is SVGAGI (reference sequence). CDR3 length equals 15 residues. The V and J ends lost 5 bases and 9 bases respectively, with 22 bases between them. The CDR3 nucleotides are TGTGCCAGCAGTCCCCGAGACTGGACACGGAACCAAGCTTTCTTT. Protein sequence: CASSPRDWTRNQAFF.

This clonotype was observed at least ten times. V usage is TRBV18 and J usage is TRBJ2-7; 13 bases are a match to TRBD2. Per the germline V gene, CDR1 is KGHSH and CDR2 is LQKENI. Trimming removed 4 bases from V and 0 bases from J; junction bases left unmatched: 6. The CDR3 extends over 17 amino acids. The CDR3 coding sequence is TGTGCCAGCTCACGACCGGGACTAGCGGGGAACTCCTACGAGCAGTACTTC. The encoded protein is CASSRPGLAGNSYEQYF.

In this sample, this clonotype turned up a few times. The genes are TRBV19 and TRBJ2-1, with 8 nucleotides matching TRBD2. After removal of 1 base from V and 13 bases from J, the junction contained 18 bases not matched to a gene. The length of the CDR3 is 17 residues. Germline values: CDR1 LNHDA, CDR2 SQIVND (reference sequence). CDR3 sequence: CASSIVVREGSFLGQFF. The CDR3 DNA is TGTGCCAGTAGTATAGTGGTACGGGAGGGTTCGTTTTTGGGACAGTTCTTC.

There are many counts of this clonotype. The V call is TRBV20-1, the J call TRBJ2-3; D not certain. Trimming removed 0 bases from V and 4 bases from J, with 8 bases in between. This CDR3 contains 13 residues. CDR1 is DFQATT, CDR2 SNEGSKA, per germline (reference sequence). The DNA for the CDR3 is TGCAGTGCTAGAGATAGGAGAGCAGATACGCAGTATTTT. It specifies CSARDRRADTQYF.

The CDR3 nucleotides read TGCAGCGTTGACTCGGGACAGGGCTACGAGCAGTACTTC. It yields the protein CSVDSGQGYEQYF. The chain is built from TRBV29-1 and TRBJ2-7, with 9 bases that match TRBD1. The CDR3 runs to 13 residues. Germline CDR1 and CDR2: SQVTM and ANQGSEA. The J segment lost 3 bases and the V segment lost 3 bases, leaving 3 bases of the junction unmatched.

This clonotype was detected only a few times. The J gene is TRBJ2-1, the V gene TRBV7-7; the D is unclear. Germline CDR1 and CDR2: SSHAT and FNYEAQ (reference sequence). The CDR3 has 14 residues. V was trimmed by 0 bases and J by 8 bases, leaving 11 bases between them. The CDR3 sequence is CASSLAYAVDEQFF. The CDR3 nucleotides read TGTGCCAGCAGCTTAGCGTACGCGGTGGATGAGCAGTTCTTC.

This chain links TRBV4-2 with TRBJ1-2, with D possibly being TRBD1 (5 bases). The V gene lost 4 bases and the J gene lost 0 bases, with 27 bases spanning the gap. The germline gives CDR1 LGHNA, CDR2 YNFKEQ. CDR3 length equals 20 residues. This chain's CDR3 is CASSPRIFDSLKTTNYGYTF. The DNA for the CDR3 is TGTGCCAGCAGCCCGCGGATTTTTGACAGCCTGAAGACAACTAACTATGGCTACACCTTC.

The chain carries TRBV30 and TRBJ2-1, with a tentative D call TRBD1 (5 bases). CDR1 is GTSNPN and CDR2 is SVGIG in the germline V gene (reference sequence). This CDR3 spans 13 amino acids. V was pared by 1 base and J by 3 bases, with 7 bases between. CDR3 residues: CAWSETDYNEQFF. The CDR3 coding sequence is TGTGCCTGGAGTGAGACAGACTACAATGAGCAGTTCTTC.

This clonotype has only a few counts. A clone one base away is much larger, so this may be a read error. The chain combines TRBV7-9 with TRBJ2-1; D remains ambiguous. The CDR3 contains 11 residues. Trimming shortened V by 1 base and J by 8 bases, and 3 bases separated the two germline ends. CDR1 is SEHNR and CDR2 is FQNEAQ in the germline V gene (reference sequence). The CDR3 nucleotides read TGTGCCAGCAGCTTAGTTGATGAGCAGTTCTTC. It specifies CASSLVDEQFF.

The rearrangement uses TRBV28 and TRBJ2-7; 9 positions match TRBD1. J lost 7 bases, V lost 6 bases, and 7 bases had no gene match. The CDR3 contains 13 residues. Germline loops: CDR1 MDHEN, CDR2 SYDVKM. The CDR3 sequence: CASRGTGSVEQYF. DNA for the CDR3: TGTGCCAGCAGGGGGACAGGGAGTGTAGAGCAGTACTTC. Together with reference TRBV28 and TRBJ2-7, the CDR3 gives the full variable domain: DVKVTQSSRYLVKRTGEKVFLECVQDMDHENMFWYRQDPGLGLRLIYFSYDVKMKEKGDIPEGYSVSREKKERFSLILESASTNQTSMYLCASRGTGSVEQYFGPGTRLTVT.

This clonotype occurred a few times. One junction end disagrees with the germline gene, perhaps due to a read error. The chain joins TRBV29-1 to TRBJ2-1, with 9 bases fitting TRBD2. Germline V gives CDR1 SQVTM, CDR2 ANQGSEA. This CDR3 comprises 10 residues. CDR3 region: CKAGGNEQFF. The CDR3 DNA reads as TGTAAGGCGGGAGGGAATGAGCAGTTCTTC.

In its sample, this clonotype was seen a few times. The chain recombines TRBV10-3 with TRBJ2-3; D is unclear. Trimming shortened V by 0 bases and J by 8 bases, and 3 bases separated the two germline ends. CDR1 and CDR2 (germline): ENHRY, SYGVKD. The CDR3 runs 11 residues. Here the CDR3 reads CAISESSTQYF. The CDR3 DNA is TGTGCCATCAGTGAGTCAAGTACGCAGTATTTT.

This clonotype was observed a handful of times. The V call is TRBV12-3 or TRBV12-4, the J call TRBJ2-2; TRBD1 aligns across 8 bases. The CDR3 has 16 amino acids. The ends lost 6 bases at V and 1 base at J; junction bases unmatched: 7. CDR3 sequence: CASSRTGGRNTGELFF. The CDR3 nucleotides are TGTGCCAGCAGCCGAACAGGGGGGCGGAACACCGGGGAGCTGTTTTTT.